This T cell receptor beta chain was identified during a study of technical replicates of blood from several donors. Germline V gives CDR1 MNHNS, CDR2 SASEGT. Trimming left V 7 bases short and J 3 bases short, with 16 bases between. This CDR3 contains 14 residues. Clones were sequenced by immunoSEQ multiplex PCR, and TCRdb holds only the in-frame ones, with some missing. Of approximately 88,000 clones in the sample, 90% to 95% were seen once. The sequence came from a human donor in good health. What was sequenced was T cells isolated from PBMCs. The chain has TRBV6-1 and TRBJ2-7; D remains unclear. CDR3 sequence reads: CASISPGRDYEQYF. Written as DNA, the CDR3 is TGTGCCAGCATTTCCCCAGGCAGAGACTACGAGCAGTACTTC.